Presented here are 5 T cell receptor beta chains from one specimen sequenced in a study of a mutant IDH1 vaccine in newly diagnosed glioma. The repertoire was sequenced with immunoSEQ multiplex PCR; TCRdb's copy has only in-frame clones and lacks some. The data contain roughly 34,000 clones, over 60% of them singletons. Time point here: baseline, week 1 (first vaccination visit). The treatment here: pre-vaccination baseline after standard-of-care therapy. Sequences were derived from peripheral blood mononuclear cells (PBMCs), sampled from a glioma patient treated with radiotherapy, temozolomide or both. The receptor source for this set is a man aged 45-65 years with glioma. Some clones in this sample may be carry-over from other donors' samples.

In this sample, this clone turned up a few times. The chain has TRBV5-8 and TRBJ2-5; D not resolved. Per germline, CDR1 SGHTS and CDR2 YDEGEE. The CDR3 spans 11 residues. The V end was cut by 2 bases, the J end by 6 bases, with 5 bases between. CDR3 residues: CASSFLKTQYF. CDR3 sequence (DNA): TGTGCCAGCAGCTTTTTGAAGACCCAGTACTTC.

V usage is TRBV4-3 and J usage is TRBJ2-7; the match to TRBD1 covers 10 bases. Trimming at V came to 4 bases and at J to 2 bases, leaving 2 bases not matched to a gene. Germline CDR1 reads LGHNA; CDR2 reads YSLEER. The CDR3 covers 14 residues. As DNA, the CDR3 is TGCGCCAGCAGCCGAGGGACAGGGGCCTACGAGCAGTACTTC. Protein sequence: CASSRGTGAYEQYF.

This chain links TRBV18 with TRBJ2-1; tentatively, D is TRBD1 (5 bases). This CDR3 has 16 amino acids. With 2 bases removed from V and 4 bases from J, the gap between germline ends came to 15 bases. From germline, CDR1 is KGHSH and CDR2 LQKENI. In DNA, the CDR3 is TGTGCCAGCTCACCATTGTCTCGCCAGGGTTACAATGAGCAGTTCTTC. Its protein product is CASSPLSRQGYNEQFF.

This clone has only a few counts. This chain's CDR3 is CASSAMGGLNTEAFF. CDR3 nucleotides: TGTGCCAGCAGCGCCATGGGGGGCTTGAACACTGAAGCTTTCTTT. The chain uses TRBV9 and TRBJ1-1; maybe TRBD1 (6 bases). The V end was cut by 3 bases, the J end by 0 bases, with 12 bases between. CDR1 and CDR2 from the germline V gene are SGDLS and YYNGEE. This CDR3 is built from 15 residues.

The V call is TRBV9, the J call TRBJ1-2; no clear D. CDR1 and CDR2 (germline): SGDLS, YYNGEE. The CDR3 has 13 amino acids. Between the trimmed V and J ends, which lost 2 bases and 7 bases, there was a span of 12 bases. CDR3 coding DNA: TGTGCCAGCAGCGTCTCCTCACAAGGTGGCTACACCTTC. Encoded protein: CASSVSSQGGYTF.